This T cell receptor (beta chain) is from a study of shared clonotypes between healthy human individuals. Sequenced by immunoSEQ multiplex PCR; TCRdb stores in-frame clones only, minus some. Altogether around 1.6 million clones are present, around 98% being singletons, with the ten largest covering approximately 0.44%. Of note for this clone: Its antigen is unknown.

Findings and limits, study-wide: Only blood was sampled; tissue repertoires likely differ.

This CDR3 region has 11 residues. V was trimmed by 8 bases and J by 12 bases, leaving 17 bases between them. Germline values: CDR1 LGHNA, CDR2 YSLEER. The material sequenced was naive CD4+ T cells sorted from blood. The subset denotes: CD45RA+ positively selected. V is TRBV4-3 and J is TRBJ2-7; D unresolved. The origin of this receptor is a young man in good health. The CDR3 reads CASVRDGRRYF. The CDR3 coding sequence is TGCGCCAGCGTCCGCGACGGGCGACGGTACTTC.